Following are 18 T cell receptor beta chains from one sample sequenced in a study of human T cells and chemical hapten exposure. Time point specified: pre-sensitization, week 0. Regarding treatment: therapeutic diphenylcyclopropenone sensitization with weekly scalp DPC. Each CDR3 protein gets one entry after TCRdb re-called the RACE reads with MiXCR. The table records fewer than 200,000 distinct CDR3 sequences, almost 30% of them present only once. The source material was whole blood, sampled in connection with sensitization to the hapten diphenylcyclopropenone (DPC). These receptors all come from a woman in her 30s with alopecia areata. Some clones in this sample may be carry-over from other donors' samples.

This chain connects TRBV6-2 or TRBV6-3 to TRBJ1-1; D call uncertain. This CDR3 is 14 amino acids long. The germline V gene has CDR1 MNHEY and CDR2 SVGEGT. V lost 2 bases and J 6 bases, leaving 13 bases between the germline ends. The CDR3 DNA reads as TGTGCCAGCAGTTACGATAAGGGTAGCGCTGAAGCTTTCTTT. Its translation: CASSYDKGSAEAFF.

The V and J genes are TRBV6-2 or TRBV6-3 and TRBJ2-1; the match to TRBD2 covers 7 bases. This CDR3 comprises 16 residues. Trimming at V came to 8 bases and at J to 5 bases, leaving 15 bases not matched to a gene. In germline, CDR1 is MNHEY, CDR2 SVGEGT. Here the CDR3 reads CASSPSLGGGNNEQFF. Written as DNA, the CDR3 is TGTGCCAGCTCCCCTTCTCTTGGCGGGGGAAACAATGAGCAGTTCTTC.

This clonotype came up many times. The rearrangement uses TRBV29-1 and TRBJ2-7; 9 nucleotides match TRBD1. Germline V CDR1 and CDR2: SQVTM, ANQGSEA. V shed 6 bases, J shed 3 bases, and the junction held 3 bases outside the gene matches. The CDR3 runs to 12 residues. CDR3 loop: CSVGTGNYEQYF. CDR3 coding DNA: TGCAGCGTAGGGACAGGGAACTACGAGCAGTACTTC.

This clonotype was recorded a few times. This chain joins TRBV2 and TRBJ2-3, with a tentative D call TRBD2 (6 bases). Germline assignment: CDR1 SNHLY and CDR2 FYNNEI. Trimming shortened V by 5 bases and J by 10 bases, and 16 bases separated the two germline ends. The CDR3 has 13 residues. In DNA form, the CDR3 reads TGTGCCAGCAGTACCCGACGGGACTCGTCGCAGTATTTT. This codes for CASSTRRDSSQYF.

V is TRBV2 and J is TRBJ1-2; tentative D call: TRBD1 (5 bases). V lost 4 bases to trimming and J lost 8 bases, with 17 bases between them. Germline CDR1 and CDR2: SNHLY and FYNNEI. This CDR3 is built from 14 residues. The CDR3 DNA reads as TGTGCCAGCAGTGGCAACGTCCAGGGAGGCGGCTACACCTTC. Residues: CASSGNVQGGGYTF.

The table lists this clonotype with a few counts. V gene TRBV7-9 combines with J gene TRBJ1-5; no clear D gene. The CDR3 contains 12 residues. CDR1 is SEHNR, CDR2 FQNEAQ, per germline (reference sequence). Trimming cost V 0 bases and J 15 bases, with 12 bases left between them. This CDR3 reads CASSLAEEIAHF. The CDR3, as DNA: TGTGCCAGCAGCTTAGCGGAGGAGATCGCGCATTTT.

The chain uses TRBV12-3 or TRBV12-4 and TRBJ1-2; D is uncertain. V was pared by 1 base and J by 5 bases, with 11 bases between. The CDR3 extends over 14 amino acids. The CDR3 here is CASSLGVREYGYTF. CDR3 coding DNA: TGTGCCAGCAGTTTAGGGGTACGGGAATATGGCTACACCTTC.

The V and J genes are TRBV3-1 and TRBJ2-7; possibly TRBD1 for D (6 bases). The CDR3 extends over 14 amino acids. Trimming cost V 3 bases and J 4 bases, with 13 bases left between them. Germline CDR1 is LGHDT and CDR2 is YNNKEL (reference sequence). The CDR3 reads CASSQNSRGYEQYF. In nucleotides, the CDR3 is TGTGCCAGCAGCCAGAACAGCAGGGGATACGAGCAGTACTTC.

This clonotype occurred a few times. V and J are TRBV7-6 and TRBJ2-1; 7 bases match TRBD2. Germline CDR1 and CDR2: SGHVS and FNYEAQ. V trimming: 2 bases; J trimming: 10 bases; junction bases outside the gene matches: 2. The CDR3 covers 12 residues. The CDR3 spells CASSLIGGEQFF. The DNA of the CDR3 is TGTGCCAGCAGCTTAATCGGGGGGGAGCAGTTCTTC.

V and J are TRBV10-3 and TRBJ2-7; D is undetermined. V was pared by 7 bases and J by 9 bases, with 13 bases between. CDR1 and CDR2 from the germline V gene are ENHRY and SYGVKD. CDR3 length: 11 amino acids. The DNA of the CDR3 is TGTGCCATCATGAGAGAGAAGGTGCAGTACTTC. Translation: CAIMREKVQYF.

This clonotype was counted only a few times. The chain's CDR3 is CASRPTGGTGEQYF. CDR3 bases: TGTGCCAGCAGGCCGACAGGGGGGACGGGGGAGCAGTACTTC. The J gene is TRBJ2-7, the V gene TRBV28; 9 nucleotides line up with TRBD1. V lost 6 bases to trimming and J lost 7 bases; unmatched junction nucleotides: 10. The germline V gene has CDR1 MDHEN and CDR2 SYDVKM. This CDR3 is built from 14 residues.

This clonotype occurred a few times. The chain recombines TRBV28 with TRBJ2-4; the match to TRBD1 covers 8 bases. V dropped 4 bases and J dropped 9; count of bases not matched to a gene: 14. Germline-derived CDR1 and CDR2 are MDHEN and SYDVKM. The CDR3 has 16 amino acids. The CDR3 nucleotides read TGTGCCAGCAGTTCGACAGGGGCCGTACAGTACGGCATTCAGTACTTC. It specifies CASSSTGAVQYGIQYF.

This clonotype was seen repeatedly, ten times or more. V and J are TRBV29-1 and TRBJ2-1, with D possibly TRBD2 on 7 matching bases. This CDR3 contains 14 residues. CDR1 SQVTM and CDR2 ANQGSEA come from the germline V gene. Trimming stripped 4 bases from V and 7 bases from J, with 17 bases between. DNA of the CDR3: TGCAGCGTTGCCAGAGGGGGGGCGGGGAATGAGCAGTTCTTC. Protein sequence: CSVARGGAGNEQFF.

V usage is TRBV20-1 and J usage is TRBJ1-2; possible D gene TRBD1, 5 bases. The CDR3 is made up of 11 amino acids. CDR1 DFQATT and CDR2 SNEGSKA come from the germline V gene (reference sequence). V dropped 6 bases and J dropped 5 bases, with 10 bases sitting between them. CDR3 protein: CSAGTVYGYTF. Here the CDR3 DNA reads TGCAGTGCCGGGACGGTGTATGGCTACACCTTC.

This clonotype was seen a handful of times. The genes are TRBV6-2 or TRBV6-3 and TRBJ2-5; TRBD2 might be the D (5 bases). V was pared by 2 bases and J by 0 bases, with 10 bases between. The CDR3 contains 15 residues. The germline CDR1 and CDR2 sequences are MNHEY and SVGEGT. CDR3: CASSYALGNQETQYF. The CDR3 nucleotides are TGTGCCAGCAGTTACGCCCTCGGGAACCAAGAGACCCAGTACTTC.

The chain carries TRBV5-1 and TRBJ1-4; 9 bases map to TRBD1. The V and J ends lost 4 bases and 6 bases, in that order; junction bases with no gene match: 4. Per the germline V gene, CDR1 is SGHRS and CDR2 is YFSETQ. This CDR3 has 14 residues. The DNA for the CDR3 is TGCGCCAGCAGCCATCGGACAGGGGATGAAAAACTGTTTTTT. This gives the protein CASSHRTGDEKLFF.

This clonotype showed up just a few times. This sequence joins TRBV12-3 or TRBV12-4 and TRBJ1-1, with D uncertain. Trimming shortened V by 6 bases and J by 1 base, and 12 bases separated the two germline ends. The CDR3 runs 14 residues. CDR3 amino acids: CASRGLQRNTEAFF. Written as DNA, the CDR3 is TGTGCCAGCAGGGGATTGCAGAGGAACACTGAAGCTTTCTTT.

In its sample, this clonotype was seen a few times. The rearrangement uses TRBV5-5 and TRBJ2-1, with D perhaps TRBD1 or TRBD2 (5 bases each). Germline loops: CDR1 SGHKS, CDR2 YYEKEE (reference sequence). This CDR3 is built from 14 residues. Trimming removed 3 bases from V and 10 bases from J, with 17 bases in between. CDR3 DNA sequence: TGTGCCAGCAGCTCAGCCCGTTCCAGGGACGAGCAGTTCTTC. Residues: CASSSARSRDEQFF.